These 10 T cell receptor beta chains share one sample of origin, sequenced in a study of shared clonotypes between healthy human individuals (dated by TCRdb to 2019 to 2021). The library was obtained by the immunoSEQ multiplex PCR assay. The source is immuneACCESS, and TCRdb retained only in-frame sequences with V and J called. Part of the clones is not carried over; for the studies checked, unresolved V genes explain less than half of this, and the remainder is unexplained. In all, the sample holds around 1.5 million clones, and 95% to 99% of those were seen once. The leading ten clones occupy around 0.47% of the sample. Sequenced sample: naive CD4+ T cells sorted from blood. The cell subset or site label of this sample denotes: CD45RA+ positively selected. The receptors shown here come from a man under 40 in good health.

This clone was seen only once. This rearrangement joins TRBV7-2 to TRBJ1-2; 8 bases fit TRBD1. This CDR3 has 17 amino acids. V was pared by 6 bases and J by 7 bases, with 19 bases of the junction left unmatched. In germline, CDR1 is SGHTA, CDR2 FQGNSA. The CDR3 DNA follows: TGTGCCAGCAGTAGCGCCGGGACAGTTCCTACAGGGGGTGGCTACACCTTC. It encodes CASSSAGTVPTGGGYTF.

This chain links TRBV7-8 with TRBJ2-7; the D gene is possibly TRBD2 (6 bases). Trimming pared 3 bases from V and 3 bases from J, leaving 12 bases between. The CDR3 is 14 amino acids. CDR1 and CDR2 from the germline V gene are SGHVS and FQNEAQ. The CDR3 DNA reads TGTGCCAGCAGCTTGCGGGACTTGATCTACGAGCAGTACTTC. This codes for CASSLRDLIYEQYF.

The chain carries TRBV2 and TRBJ1-2; TRBD1 matches 8 bases. The J segment lost 2 bases and the V segment lost 7 bases, leaving 9 bases of the junction unmatched. The germline V gene encodes CDR1 SNHLY and CDR2 FYNNEI. The CDR3 totals 15 residues. CDR3 nucleotide sequence: TGTGCCAGCAATCAGGACAGGGTTCGGAACTATGGCTACACCTTC. Amino acid sequence: CASNQDRVRNYGYTF.

As to this clone: The same CDR3 also results from other DNA sequences found in this sample. The chain combines TRBV20-1 with TRBJ2-7; D is unresolved. Germline V lookup: CDR1 DFQATT, CDR2 SNEGSKA (reference sequence). The CDR3 sequence is 9 residues long. Trimming took 3 bases from V and 6 from J, leaving 3 bases between them. The CDR3 DNA reads as TGCAGTGCTAGTCGCGAGCAGTACTTC. Translated: CSASREQYF.

Comments on this clone: One junction end does not reproduce the germline sequence, and a read error may be involved. V and J are TRBV15 and TRBJ2-3, with D possibly matching TRBD1 (5 bases). The germline gives CDR1 LNHNV, CDR2 YYDKDF (reference sequence). This CDR3 comprises 15 residues. The CDR3 loop is CATSRDRTNTDTQYF. CDR3 in DNA: TGTGCCACCAGTAGAGACAGAACTAACACAGATACGCAGTATTTT. The full variable domain, completed using reference TRBV15 and TRBJ2-3, is DAMVIQNPRYQVTQFGKPVTLSCSQTLNHNVMYWYQQKSSQAPKLLFHYYDKDFNNEADTPDNFQSRRPNTSFCFLDIRSPGLGDTAMYLCATSRDRTNTDTQYFGPGTRLTVL.

V is TRBV28 and J is TRBJ2-7; 15 nucleotides agree with TRBD2. Germline V gene lookup returns CDR1 MDHEN and CDR2 SYDVKM. V gave up 6 bases and J gave up 4 bases; unmatched junction bases: 4. The CDR3 is made up of 15 amino acids. The CDR3 nucleotides are TGTGCCAGCAGGTACGGACTAGCGGGAGGGTACGAGCAGTACTTC. Protein sequence: CASRYGLAGGYEQYF.

The chain combines TRBV5-1 with TRBJ2-1; maybe TRBD2 (5 bases). Trimming left V 3 bases short and J 2 bases short, with 9 bases between. The CDR3 is 14 amino acids. Germline V gene lookup returns CDR1 SGHRS and CDR2 YFSETQ. CDR3 in amino acids: CASSSTTTYNEQFF. The CDR3 coding sequence is TGCGCCAGCAGCTCAACGACTACCTACAATGAGCAGTTCTTC.

The chain employs TRBV12-5 and TRBJ2-1; tentative D call: TRBD2 (6 bases). Trimming pared 6 bases from V and 5 bases from J, leaving 17 bases between. Germline assignment: CDR1 LGHNT and CDR2 FRNRAP. The CDR3 sequence is 15 residues long. In nucleotides, the CDR3 is TGTGCTAGTGGCCGCGAGGCAGGGAGGAACAATGAGCAGTTCTTC. It is translated as CASGREAGRNNEQFF.

The chain uses TRBV10-3 and TRBJ1-3; D is uncertain. The CDR3 loop spans 16 amino acids. Germline-derived CDR1 and CDR2 are ENHRY and SYGVKD. With 0 bases removed from V and 7 bases from J, the gap between germline ends came to 16 bases. The CDR3 protein is CAISESPVGPLNTIYF. The DNA for the CDR3 is TGTGCCATCAGTGAGTCTCCGGTCGGACCGCTGAACACCATATATTTT.

The rearrangement uses TRBV5-6 and TRBJ2-7; no clear D. The CDR3 sequence is 14 residues long. Trimming took off 3 bases at V and 2 bases at J, with 12 bases between the two ends. Per the germline V gene, CDR1 is SGHDT and CDR2 is YYEEEE. The CDR3 DNA is TGTGCCAGCAGCTACACACCTACGGCCTACGAGCAGTACTTC. It specifies CASSYTPTAYEQYF.